Listed below are T cell receptor beta chains from one sample, sequenced in a study of blood T cell repertoires in COVID-19. Libraries were prepared by immunoSEQ multiplex PCR; TCRdb keeps only in-frame clonotypes and omits some of them. The sample consists of some 200,000 clones, 89% of them appearing once. The sample comprised peripheral blood. The receptors here all came from a woman between 35 and 50 years old with acute or convalescent COVID-19. The CDR3 runs from the conserved cysteine through the conserved F or W. The D gene is left open where the match is weak. Rows may omit the clone size; those that give it use once, few, many or a size class.

d_gene,v_gene,abundance,j_gene,CDR3nt,CDR3aa
NA,TRBV5-1,NA,TRBJ2-5,TGCGCCAGCAGCTTGATTGTTATCGCGGAGACCCAGTACTTC,CASSLIVIAETQYF
TRBD1,TRBV10-3,NA,TRBJ1-2,TGTGCCATCAGACCCCCGGGCCCCCAGGGGGCTGGAGGCTACACCTTC,CAIRPPGPQGAGGYTF
TRBD1,TRBV9,NA,TRBJ2-1,TGTGCCAGCAGCCCGAGGACAGGGGGAAGCTCCTACAATGAGCAGTTCTTC,CASSPRTGGSSYNEQFF
TRBD2,TRBV10-2,NA,TRBJ2-1,TGCGCCAGCTCGCCCGGGACTAGCGGACTTCCTAGCTCCTACAATGAGCAGTTCTTC,CASSPGTSGLPSSYNEQFF
TRBD1,TRBV28,NA,TRBJ1-2,TGTGCCAGCAGACCGGGACAGGGGGCTTACGGCTATGGCTACACCTTC,CASRPGQGAYGYGYTF
NA,TRBV5-1,NA,TRBJ1-1,TGCGCCAGCAGCTTTACAGTGAACACTGAAGCTTTCTTT,CASSFTVNTEAFF
NA,TRBV19,NA,TRBJ2-1,TGTGCCAGTAGTACCCAGAGGAATAACAATGAGCAGTTCTTC,CASSTQRNNNEQFF
TRBD2,TRBV9,once,TRBJ2-1,TGTGCCAGCAGCGCTGGACTAGCAGGATACAATGAGCAGTTCTTC,CASSAGLAGYNEQFF
TRBD1,TRBV10-3,NA,TRBJ1-5,TGTGCCATCAGTGGGGACAGTAGCAATCAGCCCCAGCATTTT,CAISGDSSNQPQHF
NA,TRBV5-1,NA,TRBJ1-4,TGCGCCAGCAGCTTAGCGTCTGCGGAAAAACTGTTTTTT,CASSLASAEKLFF
TRBD1,TRBV6-5,NA,TRBJ1-2,TGTGCCACCGACACCGGGACAGGGACCTCCTACACCTTC,CATDTGTGTSYTF
TRBD2,TRBV11-2,NA,TRBJ2-1,TGTGCCAGCAGCCCCCCCCGGGGGGTCTACAATGAGCAGTTCTTC,CASSPPRGVYNEQFF
NA,TRBV12-3/TRBV12-4,once,TRBJ1-2,TGTGCCAGCAGTTTAAGGCGGGGAGGGGGCTACACCTTC,CASSLRRGGGYTF
NA,TRBV29-1,NA,TRBJ1-4,TGCAGCGTTGCCCTAACTCAGGACTACTCTGAAAAACTGTTTTTT,CSVALTQDYSEKLFF
NA,TRBV5-1,few,TRBJ1-2,TGCGCCAGCAGCTTGGGACAGAACTATGGCTACACCTTC,CASSLGQNYGYTF
NA,TRBV27,NA,TRBJ1-1,TGTGCCAGCAGTTTGTCAGGGTGGACTGAAGCTTTCTTT,CASSLSGWTEAFF
NA,TRBV5-5,NA,TRBJ1-4,TGTGCCAGCAGTCAGACAACGCCTAATGAAAAACTGTTTTTT,CASSQTTPNEKLFF
TRBD2,TRBV7-3,NA,TRBJ2-1,TGTGCCAGCAGCTTCGGGAGGGGCTCCTACAATGAGCAGTTCTTC,CASSFGRGSYNEQFF
NA,TRBV27,NA,TRBJ1-6,TGTGCCAGCAGTTTGGGGGGGAATTCACCCCTCCACTTT,CASSLGGNSPLHF
NA,TRBV6-1,NA,TRBJ2-6,TGTGCCAGCAGTGACAGGGGTTCTGGGGCCAACGTCCTGACTTTC,CASSDRGSGANVLTF
TRBD1,TRBV19,NA,TRBJ2-5,TGTGCCAGTAGGCAGGGGGCCGGAGAGACCCAGTACTTC,CASRQGAGETQYF
NA,TRBV28,NA,TRBJ1-6,TGTGCCAGCAGTCTCGGACAATTTGATTCACCCCTCCACTTT,CASSLGQFDSPLHF
TRBD2,TRBV20-1,NA,TRBJ2-1,TGCAGTGGAAGCGGGGATTATGAGCAGTTCTTC,CSGSGDYEQFF
NA,TRBV9,NA,TRBJ2-2,TGTGCCAGCAGCCCCTACACCGGGGAGCTGTTTTTT,CASSPYTGELFF
NA,TRBV4-2,few,TRBJ1-4,TGTGCCAGCAGCCAAGAGGGCCTAGGGGGAAGGAGTGAAAAACTGTTTTTT,CASSQEGLGGRSEKLFF
TRBD2,TRBV5-5,NA,TRBJ2-3,TGTGCCAGCAGCTTGTCGGGGGGGCTGCCAGATACGCAGTATTTT,CASSLSGGLPDTQYF
TRBD2,TRBV11-2,few,TRBJ2-1,TGTGCCAGCAGCCCGTCCACCGGGACTAGCGGGGGGGAGCAGTTCTTC,CASSPSTGTSGGEQFF
NA,TRBV7-8,NA,TRBJ1-2,TGTGCCAGCAGCTTAGCGCCGCAGTTGAACTATGGCTACACCTTC,CASSLAPQLNYGYTF
TRBD1,TRBV30,few,TRBJ1-3,TGTGCCTGGAGTCCGACAGGGGGATTTTCTGGAAACACCATATATTTT,CAWSPTGGFSGNTIYF
NA,TRBV15,NA,TRBJ1-1,TGTGCCACCAGCAGAGTTGCAGGGATGAACACTGAAGCTTTCTTT,CATSRVAGMNTEAFF
NA,TRBV7-3,NA,TRBJ1-1,TGTGCCAGCAGCTTATCCCCTCCGGGGACACTGAACACTGAAGCTTTCTTT,CASSLSPPGTLNTEAFF
NA,TRBV5-4,NA,TRBJ2-3,TGTGCCAGCACTTCCTTATGGGCGGATACGCAGTATTTT,CASTSLWADTQYF
NA,TRBV9,NA,TRBJ1-2,TGTGCCAGCAGCGTAGGCGTAGCTACTAACTATGGCTACACCTTC,CASSVGVATNYGYTF
TRBD1,TRBV6-5,NA,TRBJ1-1,TGTGCCAGCAGAGCTAACAGGGGGAGCACTGAAGCTTTCTTT,CASRANRGSTEAFF
NA,TRBV12-3/TRBV12-4,once,TRBJ1-2,TGTGCCAGCAGCCTTGGGGGGGTTCATGGCTACACCTTC,CASSLGGVHGYTF
NA,TRBV5-6,NA,TRBJ2-5,TGTGCCAGCAGCTCGGACACCACAGAGACCCAGTACTTC,CASSSDTTETQYF
NA,TRBV6-1,NA,TRBJ1-3,TGTGCCAGCAGTGAACAAGAGTCGGGAAACACCATATATTTT,CASSEQESGNTIYF
TRBD2,TRBV11-2,NA,TRBJ2-5,TGTGCCAGCAGCTTAGCCCGACTAGCGGGGGGGCGTTCACAAGAGACCCAGTACTTC,CASSLARLAGGRSQETQYF